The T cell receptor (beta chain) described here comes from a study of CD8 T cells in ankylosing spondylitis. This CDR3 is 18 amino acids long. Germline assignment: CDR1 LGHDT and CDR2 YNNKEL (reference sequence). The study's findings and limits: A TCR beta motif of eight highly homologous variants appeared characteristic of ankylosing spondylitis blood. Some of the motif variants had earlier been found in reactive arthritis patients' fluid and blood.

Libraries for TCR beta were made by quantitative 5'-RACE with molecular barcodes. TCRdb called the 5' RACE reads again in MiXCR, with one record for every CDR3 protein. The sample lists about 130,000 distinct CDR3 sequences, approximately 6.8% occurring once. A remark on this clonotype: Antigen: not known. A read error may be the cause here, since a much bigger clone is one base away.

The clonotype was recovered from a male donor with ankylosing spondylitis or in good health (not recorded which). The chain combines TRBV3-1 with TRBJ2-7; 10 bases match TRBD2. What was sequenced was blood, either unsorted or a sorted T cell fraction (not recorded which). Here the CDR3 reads CASTQALYPASGSYEQYF. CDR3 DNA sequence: TGTGCCAGCACCCAAGCGCTCTACCCGGCTAGCGGGAGCTACGAGCAGTACTTC.